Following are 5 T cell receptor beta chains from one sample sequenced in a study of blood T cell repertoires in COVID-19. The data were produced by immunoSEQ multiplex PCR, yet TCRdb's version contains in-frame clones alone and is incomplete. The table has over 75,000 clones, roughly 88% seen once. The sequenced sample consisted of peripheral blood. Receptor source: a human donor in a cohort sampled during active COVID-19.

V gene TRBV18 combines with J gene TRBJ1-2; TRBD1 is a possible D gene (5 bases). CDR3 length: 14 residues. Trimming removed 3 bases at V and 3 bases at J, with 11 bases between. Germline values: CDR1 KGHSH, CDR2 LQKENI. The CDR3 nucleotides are TGTGCCAGCTCACCGTCAGGGACTGACTATGGCTACACCTTC. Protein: CASSPSGTDYGYTF.

CDR3 coding DNA: TGCGCCAGCAGCTTGGCCTTCTTAGCGGGAAATCAAGAGACCCAGTACTTC. Its translation: CASSLAFLAGNQETQYF. This chain connects TRBV5-1 to TRBJ2-5; 8 nucleotides align to TRBD2. Germline V gene sequence: CDR1 SGHRS, CDR2 YFSETQ. The length of the CDR3 is 17 residues. Trimming at V came to 0 bases and at J to 2 bases, leaving 9 bases not matched to a gene.

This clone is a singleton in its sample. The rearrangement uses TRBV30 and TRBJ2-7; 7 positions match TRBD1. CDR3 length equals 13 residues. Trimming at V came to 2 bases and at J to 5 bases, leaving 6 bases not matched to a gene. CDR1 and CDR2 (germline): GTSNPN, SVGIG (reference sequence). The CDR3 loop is CAWSLTGENEQYF. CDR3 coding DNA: TGTGCCTGGAGTTTAACAGGGGAGAACGAGCAGTACTTC.

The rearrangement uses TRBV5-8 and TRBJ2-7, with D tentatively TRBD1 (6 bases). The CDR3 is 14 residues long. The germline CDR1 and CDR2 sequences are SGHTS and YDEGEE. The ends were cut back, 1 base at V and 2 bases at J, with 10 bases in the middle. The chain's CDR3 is CASSLLQGAYEQYF. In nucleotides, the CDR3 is TGTGCCAGCAGCTTGCTACAGGGAGCCTACGAGCAGTACTTC.

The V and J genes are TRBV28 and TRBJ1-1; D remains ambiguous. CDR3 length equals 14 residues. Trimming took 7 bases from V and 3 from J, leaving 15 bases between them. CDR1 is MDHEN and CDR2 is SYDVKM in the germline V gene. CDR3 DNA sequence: TGTGCCAGCACCCGAATGAGGGTATACACTGAAGCTTTCTTT. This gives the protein CASTRMRVYTEAFF. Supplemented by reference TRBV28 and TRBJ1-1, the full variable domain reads DVKVTQSSRYLVKRTGEKVFLECVQDMDHENMFWYRQDPGLGLRLIYFSYDVKMKEKGDIPEGYSVSREKKERFSLILESASTNQTSMYLCASTRMRVYTEAFFGQGTRLTVV.